This T cell receptor beta chain was identified in a study of blood T cell repertoires in COVID-19. Study at large: Spain, Italy and the United States supplied samples that represented acute and convalescent COVID-19. PBMCs, B-cell-depleted T cells, or T cells were the source of the cDNA or gDNA that made up the material.

Germline V gene data show CDR1 as MNHNY and CDR2 as SVGAGI (reference sequence). This CDR3 spans 14 amino acids. Trimming removed 6 bases from V and 2 bases from J; junction bases left unmatched: 7. In the original processing: Amplification from reference gene primers served as the basis for estimated nucleated cell counts. TCRdb's table, derived via immunoSEQ multiplex PCR, lists solely in-frame clones and lacks some. D and trimming were read from the DNA, whereas the V and J calls and clone size are those reported in that table. The data show roughly 230,000 clones, 85% seen once. This receptor was obtained from a woman between 55 and 75 years old with active or convalescent COVID-19. The chain employs TRBV6-6 and TRBJ2-7, with 7 bases fitting TRBD1. Sample: peripheral blood. The CDR3 region is CASSLQGSAYEQYF. CDR3 nucleotide sequence: TGTGCCAGCAGCCTACAGGGGAGTGCCTACGAGCAGTACTTC.